The 22 T cell receptor beta chains reported below all come from one sample, sequenced in a study of T cells in Graves' hyperthyroidism and ophthalmopathy. Amplified TCR beta CDR3 regions derived from RNA transcripts. The HTBI primer set served for first-round RT-PCR of the TCR CDR3. TCRdb independently ran MiXCR on the multiplex PCR reads; one entry per CDR3 protein. Of fewer than 650,000 distinct CDR3 sequences in the sample, 14% to 15% were seen once. What was sequenced was blood. The receptors derive from a woman in her forties with Graves' ophthalmopathy.

The chain has TRBV6-2 or TRBV6-3 and TRBJ2-6; TRBD1 matches 7 bases. Germline CDR1 is MNHEY and CDR2 is SVGEGT. The CDR3 is made up of 19 amino acids. V was clipped by 5 bases and J by 2 bases; unmatched bases: 15. CDR3 coding DNA: TGTGCCAGCAGTCCACCAACCAGAGGGGGCCTCACTGGGGCCAACGTCCTGACTTTC. This codes for CASSPPTRGGLTGANVLTF.

This clonotype was detected ten times or more. The chain carries TRBV28 and TRBJ2-7; tentative D call: TRBD1 (5 bases). Germline CDR1 is MDHEN and CDR2 is SYDVKM. The length of the CDR3 is 13 residues. V was trimmed by 7 bases and J by 4 bases, leaving 14 bases between them. CDR3 amino acids: CASTRQTKYEQYF. CDR3 nucleotide sequence: TGTGCCAGCACTCGACAGACCAAATACGAGCAGTACTTC.

This clonotype occurred many times. The V call is TRBV6-1, the J call TRBJ1-1; 12 nucleotides line up with TRBD1. Germline values: CDR1 MNHNS, CDR2 SASEGT. The CDR3 extends over 13 amino acids. The ends lost 6 bases at V and 6 bases at J; junction bases unmatched: 2. CDR3 in amino acids: CASRGQGASEAFF. The CDR3 bases are TGTGCCAGCAGGGGACAGGGGGCCTCTGAAGCTTTCTTT.

This clonotype was counted at least ten times. The chain uses TRBV2 and TRBJ2-5; no reliable D call. CDR3 size: 13 residues. Germline CDR1 is SNHLY and CDR2 is FYNNEI. With 6 bases removed from V and 2 bases from J, the gap between germline ends came to 10 bases. This chain's CDR3 is CASRPALQETQYF. CDR3 DNA sequence: TGTGCCAGCAGGCCTGCACTACAAGAGACCCAGTACTTC. Drawing the rest from reference TRBV2 and TRBJ2-5, the complete variable domain is EPEVTQTPSHQVTQMGQEVILRCVPISNHLYFYWYRQILGQKVEFLVSFYNNEISEKSEIFDDQFSVERPDGSNFTLKIRSTKLEDSAMYFCASRPALQETQYFGPGTRLLVL.

Many counts were recorded for this clonotype. The V gene is TRBV5-8, the J gene TRBJ2-5; D is perhaps TRBD1 (6 bases). Looked up from germline, CDR1 is SGHTS and CDR2 is YDEGEE. V was clipped by 2 bases and J by 3 bases, with 26 bases between them. The CDR3 is 19 residues long. The CDR3 coding sequence is TGTGCCAGCAGCTTTTCGACCCTTGTCTTTGGCAGGGGAGAAGAGACCCAGTACTTC. Translated, it gives CASSFSTLVFGRGEETQYF.

This clonotype has a count of ten or more. This chain connects TRBV4-2 to TRBJ2-2; TRBD1 aligns across 8 bases. V lost 4 bases, J lost 3 bases, and 7 bases stayed unmatched. Germline CDR1 reads LGHNA; CDR2 reads YNFKEQ. The CDR3 covers 16 residues. The CDR3 here is CASSLDRVRDTGELFF. The CDR3 nucleotides are TGTGCCAGCAGCCTGGACAGGGTTAGAGACACCGGGGAGCTGTTTTTT.

Comments on this clonotype: One end of the junction is discordant with germline, which a read error may explain. This chain connects TRBV12-3 or TRBV12-4 to TRBJ1-2; maybe TRBD1 (5 bases). This CDR3 is built from 16 residues. The CDR3 region has the DNA TGTGCCAGCAGTTTAGGGGGACTGATTGCTAAGTATGGCTACACCTTC. Translated: CASSLGGLIAKYGYTF.

Only a few counts were recorded for this clonotype. The chain recombines TRBV7-9 with TRBJ2-5; D not resolved. The CDR3 sequence is 15 residues long. V was shortened by 1 base and J by 2 bases, with 11 bases between the two germline ends. The germline V gene has CDR1 SEHNR and CDR2 FQNEAQ (reference sequence). This CDR3 is CASSLGAGFQETQYF. The CDR3 nucleotides are TGTGCCAGCAGCTTAGGGGCAGGATTTCAAGAGACCCAGTACTTC.

This clonotype was detected ten times or more. The chain couples TRBV29-1 to TRBJ2-3; tentative D call: TRBD2 (6 bases). CDR1 and CDR2 (germline): SQVTM, ANQGSEA. V shed 2 bases and J shed 2 bases, with 17 bases lying between them. The CDR3 consists of 16 residues. The DNA of the CDR3 is TGCAGCGTTGAATATCCCACTAGCCTCATCACAGATACGCAGTATTTT. It is translated as CSVEYPTSLITDTQYF.

The J gene is TRBJ2-7, the V gene TRBV6-2 or TRBV6-3, with D unclear. Germline values: CDR1 MNHEY, CDR2 SVGEGT. The CDR3 consists of 15 residues. V dropped 4 bases and J dropped 0 bases, with 13 bases sitting between them. CDR3 region: CASSSTQRSSYEQYF. The CDR3 DNA is TGTGCCAGCAGTTCCACACAGCGCAGCTCCTACGAGCAGTACTTC.

The sample holds a few counts of this clonotype. As DNA, the CDR3 is TGTGCCAGCTCCGAATCCGGGGCGAACACCGGGGAGCTGTTTTTT. This encodes CASSESGANTGELFF. This chain joins TRBV7-3 and TRBJ2-2; weak D call: TRBD2 (5 bases). The CDR3 runs 15 residues. The germline gives CDR1 SGHTA, CDR2 FQGTGA. V was clipped by 8 bases and J by 0 bases, with 13 bases between them.

This clonotype was detected many times. The chain couples TRBV6-1 to TRBJ2-7; 9 bases agree with TRBD2. V was clipped by 1 base and J by 3 bases; unmatched bases: 4. The CDR3 covers 15 residues. Germline V lookup: CDR1 MNHNS, CDR2 SASEGT. Written as DNA, the CDR3 is TGTGCCAGCAGTGAAGGTCGAGCGGGAGGCTACGAGCAGTACTTC. Translated: CASSEGRAGGYEQYF.

Concerning this clonotype itself: Being one base from a much bigger clone, this may be a read error. This chain links TRBV28 with TRBJ1-1, with 10 bases that match TRBD1. The CDR3 has 14 amino acids. Looked up from germline, CDR1 is MDHEN and CDR2 is SYDVKM. The CDR3 region is CVSIQTGGHTEAFF. DNA of the CDR3: TGTGTCAGCATCCAGACAGGGGGCCACACTGAGGCTTTCTTT.

The sample holds many counts of this clonotype. The chain employs TRBV7-2 and TRBJ1-5; D gene uncertain. Between the trimmed V and J ends, which lost 4 bases and 5 bases, there was a span of 9 bases. Germline-derived CDR1 and CDR2 are SGHTA and FQGNSA. CDR3 length equals 13 residues. As DNA, the CDR3 is TGTGCCAGCAGCTCGTCGATTTATCAGCCCCAGCATTTT. Encoded protein: CASSSSIYQPQHF.

The sample holds many counts of this clonotype. The chain is built from TRBV6-1 and TRBJ2-5, with 7 bases fitting TRBD2. There are 15 residues in the CDR3. The germline V gene encodes CDR1 MNHNS and CDR2 SASEGT. Trimming at V came to 1 base and at J to 1 base, leaving 3 bases not matched to a gene. The chain's CDR3 is CASSEDVAGQETQYF. The CDR3, as DNA: TGTGCCAGCAGTGAAGATGTAGCGGGCCAAGAGACCCAGTACTTC.

This clonotype has a count of ten or more. V and J are TRBV20-1 and TRBJ2-2, with D uncertain. Per the germline V gene, CDR1 is DFQATT and CDR2 is SNEGSKA (reference sequence). CDR3 length: 15 amino acids. Trimming took off 0 bases at V and 4 bases at J, with 12 bases between the two ends. Here the CDR3 reads CSARDQRQLTGELFF. CDR3 sequence (DNA): TGCAGTGCTAGAGATCAACGGCAGCTCACCGGGGAGCTGTTTTTT.

This clonotype occurred many times. The chain combines TRBV6-1 with TRBJ2-5; 10 bases match TRBD1. Unmatched junction bases numbered 10, after V lost 4 bases and J lost 2 bases. Germline V gene lookup returns CDR1 MNHNS and CDR2 SASEGT. The CDR3 has 17 residues. The CDR3 coding sequence is TGTGCCAGCAGTGCTTTTCTACCGGGACAGGGGCAAGAGACCCAGTACTTC. It specifies CASSAFLPGQGQETQYF.

The chain combines TRBV9 with TRBJ2-5; tentatively, D is TRBD1 or TRBD2 (5 bases each). V lost 5 bases and J 1 base, leaving 15 bases between the germline ends. CDR3 size: 15 residues. The V gene's germline CDR1 is SGDLS and CDR2 YYNGEE. CDR3 in DNA: TGTGCCAGCAGTCTCCGGGACGGAATCCAAGAGACCCAGTACTTC. Its protein product is CASSLRDGIQETQYF. The variable domain in full, with the rest retrieved from reference TRBV9 and TRBJ2-5, is DSGVTQTPKHLITATGQRVTLRCSPRSGDLSVYWYQQSLDQGLQFLIQYYNGEERAKGNILERFSAQQFPDLHSELNLSSLELGDSALYFCASSLRDGIQETQYFGPGTRLLVL.

V is TRBV9 and J is TRBJ2-7; 16 nucleotides agree with TRBD2. Germline V gene sequence: CDR1 SGDLS, CDR2 YYNGEE. The CDR3 sequence is 17 residues long. V trimming: 4 bases; J trimming: 7 bases; junction bases outside the gene matches: 11. CDR3 protein: CASSPTPGLAGGKEQYF. The CDR3 DNA reads as TGTGCCAGCAGCCCTACACCGGGACTAGCGGGAGGGAAGGAGCAGTACTTC.

This clonotype was seen more than once but under ten times. V is TRBV6-2 or TRBV6-3 and J is TRBJ2-3; D unclear. The V end was cut by 7 bases, the J end by 6 bases, with 20 bases between. Germline V gene lookup returns CDR1 MNHEY and CDR2 SVGEGT. The CDR3 is 15 residues long. CDR3 loop: CASTQSSHGEDTQYF. In nucleotides, the CDR3 is TGTGCCAGCACCCAGAGCAGCCACGGCGAGGATACGCAGTATTTT.

This clonotype was seen repeatedly, ten times or more. The chain joins TRBV29-1 to TRBJ1-2; tentatively, D is TRBD1 (6 bases). The CDR3 has 13 amino acids. Germline CDR1 and CDR2: SQVTM and ANQGSEA. Trimming left V 5 bases short and J 5 bases short, with 15 bases between. CDR3 protein: CSVFPRGAYGYTF. The CDR3 nucleotides are TGCAGCGTTTTCCCCCGGGGGGCTTATGGCTACACCTTC.

This clonotype was counted ten times or more. The rearrangement uses TRBV20-1 and TRBJ1-2; the match to TRBD1 covers 7 bases. The CDR3 is 13 amino acids. In germline, CDR1 is DFQATT, CDR2 SNEGSKA (reference sequence). V was clipped by 2 bases and J by 2 bases; unmatched bases: 2. The CDR3 loop reads CSARLGQNYGYTF. DNA for the CDR3: TGCAGTGCTAGACTGGGACAGAACTATGGCTACACCTTC.